This TCR beta chain was sequenced during a study of read filtering for tumor transcriptome and immune sequencing. Overall study: Transcriptome libraries were built from DNase-treated RNA. Per sample, TCR-region reads ranged about 3.5 to 11 million by IR-seq, about 75 to 1273 by RNA-seq.

Many counts were recorded for this clonotype. Its cognate antigen is unknown. The library was built from 400 ng RNA with molecular barcoded adaptors for alpha/delta and beta/gamma chains. TCRdb reprocessed the reads with MiXCR, giving one entry per CDR3 protein. The profile covers about 93,000 distinct CDR3 sequences, with around a fifth appearing a single time and approximately 10% taken by the ten largest. Study-level results: Sorted CD138-negative bone marrow cells were not purified T cells. Even smaller IR-seq throughput identified most shared clonotypes.

The sample consisted of a population of CD138-negative cells sorted from bone marrow. The sequence came from a donor at least 40 years old with multiple myeloma.

As DNA, the CDR3 is TGCGCCAGCAGACTCGCCGTAGCGGAGACCCAGTACTTC. Protein: CASRLAVAETQYF. The chain employs TRBV5-1 and TRBJ2-5, with D perhaps TRBD2 (5 bases). This CDR3 has 13 residues. Trimming left V 5 bases short and J 5 bases short, with 13 bases between. Germline-derived CDR1 and CDR2 are SGHRS and YFSETQ.